This TCR beta chain emerged from a study of blood T cells in healthy people across ages (dated by TCRdb to about 2015). Describing the broader study: In model experiments, template switching captured about one uniquely barcoded TCR beta cDNA molecule for every two T cells. Two additional independent replicas of 1 million unique cDNA reads from the same blood draw were analyzed for two donors (one aged 18 to 30 and one aged 80 or older). Donors were grouped into four age groups: young (average 16 years), middle-aged (roughly 38), aged (approximately 58) and long-lived (over 80). Using deep sequencing normalized with unique cDNA molecular identifiers, the study measured how TCR beta repertoire diversity changes with age. To avoid experimental bias, donors of different ages were distributed randomly across sequencing lanes. Results and caveats for the whole study, not just this receptor: Observed TCR beta diversity correlated strongly with the percentage of naive T cells measured by flow cytometry. Compared with the aged group, more naive CD4+ T cells, fewer expanded clones and increased TCR diversity were shown by the long-lived group, suggesting age selection. Total diversity estimates from one million sequenced T cells were considered lower bounds and underestimates. Because donor CMV infection status was unknown, age-related changes in expanded clonotypes were potentially confounded. As age increased, observed TCR beta diversity per million T cells dropped in a roughly linear way, and a significant reduction was already evident by age 40. Since profiling was done on bulk unsorted PBMCs, naive and antigen-experienced compartments could not be conclusively compared.

V and J lose 8 bases and 0 bases, and a span of 20 bases separates them. The CDR3 has 16 amino acids, counting the end cysteine and phenylalanine. Of all the DNA, just the CDR3 is kept, 48 bases in frame from base 1. CDR1 and CDR2 were assigned from the germline V gene as MNHEY and SVGAGI. The 39 donors, aged about 6 to 90 years, were systemically healthy Caucasian individuals from Russia. Each donor gave around 9.5 milliliters of peripheral blood, collected into EDTA-treated Vacutainer tubes. Ficoll-Paque density-gradient centrifugation was used to isolate PBMCs, with at least 6 million obtained per sample. Total RNA was extracted from PBMCs with Trizol reagent, with at least 6 micrograms obtained per sample. For every donor, flow cytometry on a PBMC aliquot measured the percentage of naive CD45RAhigh/CD27high T cells. The library was built by means of 5' RACE. Instrument used: Illumina HiSeq 2500. A second roughly 6 to 11 cycle PCR used a sample-barcoded 5' primer and a J-beta primer mix. Each TCR beta cDNA molecule received a unique molecular identifier from a template-switch 5' adaptor carrying 12 random nucleotides. At least 3 million CDR3-containing paired-end reads were obtained from each sample. First-strand cDNA synthesis was performed from all RNA using the Mint cDNA synthesis kit, with priming by a TRBC-specific oligonucleotide. Following uracil-DNA glycosylase treatment, all cDNA underwent a first 18-cycle PCR with the universal primers M1SS and BC2_uni_R. As for the original processing: For normalization, 1 million high-quality reads, each with a distinct molecular identifier, were randomly selected from each sample. Reads with shared molecular identifiers were discarded instead of being binned into consensus sequences. MiTCR, set to a Q25 quality threshold and the strictest error-elimination algorithm, was used for CDR3 identification, clonotype clustering and error correction. Lower-bound total TCR beta diversity was estimated with a nonparametric unseen species model using Euler transformation. The public reads were reprocessed in TCRdb via fastp at Q25 and MiXCR, keeping in-frame beta chains. CDR3 protein sequences are deduplicated, and each keeps its most common genes and DNA. For this entry, the V and J calls and clone size follow TCRdb and not the study's own pipeline. The sample table holds about 680,000 distinct CDR3 sequences, of which more than 40% were seen once. In total, the top ten clones hold under 35% of the sample.

As concerns this clonotype: What this receptor recognizes is not known. Base qualities were left out, and no much larger clone turns up one base away.

The sample consisted of blood. The chain uses TRBV6-5 and TRBJ2-7; a tentative D match to TRBD1 spans 7 bases. The TCR sequence derives from a woman aged 55-69 years in good health. The nucleotides read TGTGCCAGCTACGACAGGGAGGTTTCTGACTCCTACGAGCAGTACTTC. Translated, it gives CASYDREVSDSYEQYF.